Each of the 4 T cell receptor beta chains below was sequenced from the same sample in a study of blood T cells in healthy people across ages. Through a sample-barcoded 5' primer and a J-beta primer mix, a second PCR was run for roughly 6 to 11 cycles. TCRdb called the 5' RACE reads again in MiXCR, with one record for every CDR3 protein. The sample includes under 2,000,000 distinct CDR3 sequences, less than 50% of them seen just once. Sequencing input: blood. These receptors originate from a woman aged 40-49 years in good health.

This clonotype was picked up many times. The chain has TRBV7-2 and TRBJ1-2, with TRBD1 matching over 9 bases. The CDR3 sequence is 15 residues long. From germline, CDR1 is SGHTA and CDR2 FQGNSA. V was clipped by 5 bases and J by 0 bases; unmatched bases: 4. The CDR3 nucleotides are TGTGCCAGCAGCCCTCGGACAGGGGCTAACTATGGCTACACCTTC. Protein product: CASSPRTGANYGYTF.

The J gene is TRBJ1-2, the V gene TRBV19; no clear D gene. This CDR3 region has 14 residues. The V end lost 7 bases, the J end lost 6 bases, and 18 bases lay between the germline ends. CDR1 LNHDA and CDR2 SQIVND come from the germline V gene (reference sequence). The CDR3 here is CASIPTGPSHGYTF. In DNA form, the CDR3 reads TGTGCCAGTATCCCCACCGGGCCGAGTCATGGCTACACCTTC.

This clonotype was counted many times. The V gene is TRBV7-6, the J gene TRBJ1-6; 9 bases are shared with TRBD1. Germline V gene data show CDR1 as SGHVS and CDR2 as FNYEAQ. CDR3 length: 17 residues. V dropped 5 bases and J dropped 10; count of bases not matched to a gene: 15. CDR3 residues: CASSPRGGGQGFSPLHF. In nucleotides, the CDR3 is TGTGCCAGCAGCCCACGAGGGGGGGGACAGGGCTTCTCACCCCTCCACTTT.

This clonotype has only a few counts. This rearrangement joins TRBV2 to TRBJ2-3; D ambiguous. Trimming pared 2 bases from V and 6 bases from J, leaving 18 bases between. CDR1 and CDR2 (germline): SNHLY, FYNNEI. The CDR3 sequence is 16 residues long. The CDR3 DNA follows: TGTGCCAGCAGTGAACTACTCGGGTTCCTTGGCGATACGCAGTATTTT. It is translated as CASSELLGFLGDTQYF.